The 18 T cell receptor beta chains presented below share a single source sample, sequenced in a study of cytomegalovirus exposure and HLA in healthy donors. Libraries were prepared by immunoSEQ multiplex PCR; TCRdb keeps only in-frame clonotypes and omits some of them. The table records 66,000 or so clones, around 97% of them present only once. The specimen was PBMCs. These receptors were taken from a young woman in good health and CMV-seropositive.

This chain joins TRBV19 and TRBJ1-4; TRBD1 matches at 9 bases. V shed 6 bases and J 0 bases; nucleotides not matched to a gene: 2. This CDR3 spans 15 amino acids. Germline CDR1 reads LNHDA; CDR2 reads SQIVND (reference sequence). CDR3 loop: CASRNRGPTNEKLFF. CDR3 DNA: TGTGCCAGTAGGAACAGGGGGCCAACTAATGAAAAACTGTTTTTT.

The J gene is TRBJ1-5, the V gene TRBV27; 8 bases are shared with TRBD1. The CDR3 sequence is 16 residues long. Germline values: CDR1 MNHEY, CDR2 SMNVEV (reference sequence). V shed 4 bases, J shed 0 bases, and the junction held 5 bases outside the gene matches. Here the CDR3 DNA reads TGTGCCAGCAGTTCGACAGGGGCTATTAGCAATCAGCCCCAGCATTTT. Translating it yields CASSSTGAISNQPQHF.

The V call is TRBV13, the J call TRBJ1-5, with D perhaps matching TRBD1 (5 bases). The ends were cut back, 4 bases at V and 0 bases at J, with 10 bases in the middle. Germline V gene data show CDR1 as PRHDT and CDR2 as FYEKMQ (reference sequence). This CDR3 comprises 15 residues. The CDR3 here is CASSSRQISNQPQHF. DNA of the CDR3: TGTGCCAGCAGCTCTCGACAGATTAGCAATCAGCCCCAGCATTTT.

V is TRBV19 and J is TRBJ1-1; 9 nucleotides align to TRBD1. CDR1 and CDR2 from the germline V gene are LNHDA and SQIVND (reference sequence). The CDR3 spans 13 residues. Trimming at V came to 7 bases and at J to 3 bases, leaving 3 bases not matched to a gene. The chain's CDR3 is CASIGDRDTEAFF. As DNA, the CDR3 is TGTGCCAGTATAGGGGACAGGGACACTGAAGCTTTCTTT.

The J gene is TRBJ2-7, the V gene TRBV28; 7 bases match TRBD1. The CDR3 covers 17 residues. Germline assignment: CDR1 MDHEN and CDR2 SYDVKM. V shed 2 bases and J 2 bases; nucleotides not matched to a gene: 12. The CDR3 sequence is CASSLPSGTAMTYEQYF. The CDR3 bases are TGTGCCAGCAGTTTACCCTCCGGGACAGCGATGACCTACGAGCAGTACTTC.

V gene TRBV27 combines with J gene TRBJ2-7, with 7 positions matching TRBD1. The V segment lost 0 bases and the J segment 4 bases; nucleotides outside the gene matches: 9. This CDR3 has 16 amino acids. Germline V gives CDR1 MNHEY, CDR2 SMNVEV (reference sequence). The CDR3 DNA reads as TGTGCCAGCAGTTTATCTGTAGGGGACAGAATTTACGAGCAGTACTTC. It translates to CASSLSVGDRIYEQYF.

The V call is TRBV29-1, the J call TRBJ1-1; a weak D match, TRBD1 (5 bases). Trimming took off 4 bases at V and 1 base at J, with 16 bases between the two ends. Germline lookup yields CDR1 SQVTM and CDR2 ANQGSEA. This CDR3 is 15 amino acids long. The CDR3 reads CSVAGGIPPNTEAFF. CDR3 coding DNA: TGCAGCGTTGCGGGGGGGATCCCTCCGAACACTGAAGCTTTCTTT.

The gene calls are TRBV10-3 and TRBJ2-3; 7 bases map to TRBD1. The CDR3 runs 14 residues. From germline, CDR1 is ENHRY and CDR2 SYGVKD. V dropped 4 bases and J dropped 0; count of bases not matched to a gene: 1. CDR3 sequence: CAISADRSTDTQYF. The CDR3, as DNA: TGTGCCATCAGTGCGGACAGGAGCACAGATACGCAGTATTTT.

The chain has TRBV4-1 and TRBJ2-2; unclear D gene. This CDR3 comprises 14 residues. V was clipped by 3 bases and J by 5 bases, with 10 bases between them. Germline V CDR1 and CDR2: MGHRA, YSYEKL. DNA of the CDR3: TGCGCCAGCAGCCACCCCGACAAAACCGGGGAGCTGTTTTTT. Translating it yields CASSHPDKTGELFF.

CDR3 nucleotide sequence: TGCGCCAGCAGCCAGATGGCGGGGAATCACGAGCAGTACTTC. This translates into CASSQMAGNHEQYF. This chain uses TRBV4-1 with TRBJ2-7, with D perhaps matching TRBD2 (6 bases). Germline CDR1 is MGHRA and CDR2 is YSYEKL. The CDR3 is 14 residues long. V was trimmed by 3 bases and J by 5 bases, leaving 14 bases between them.

The chain is built from TRBV5-4 and TRBJ2-5; D is possibly TRBD1 (6 bases). V shed 0 bases and J shed 2 bases, with 8 bases lying between them. Germline CDR1 reads SGHNT; CDR2 reads YYREEE (reference sequence). The CDR3 is 14 residues long. The CDR3 is CASSLATGQETQYF. CDR3 coding DNA: TGTGCCAGCAGCTTGGCAACAGGGCAAGAGACCCAGTACTTC.

The chain recombines TRBV30 with TRBJ2-7, with 14 positions matching TRBD2. There are 14 residues in the CDR3. V lost 5 bases and J lost 2; bases outside the gene matches: 2. The germline CDR1 and CDR2 sequences are GTSNPN and SVGIG (reference sequence). The CDR3 protein is CAWAGLAGAYEQYF. For the CDR3, the DNA is TGTGCCTGGGCGGGACTAGCGGGAGCCTACGAGCAGTACTTC.

The chain combines TRBV7-2 with TRBJ2-2, with D perhaps TRBD2 (6 bases). This CDR3 contains 14 residues. Trimming left V 1 base short and J 7 bases short, with 10 bases between. Germline CDR1 is SGHTA and CDR2 is FQGNSA. CDR3 protein: CASSLGREDGELFF. The CDR3 coding sequence is TGTGCCAGCAGCTTAGGGAGGGAAGACGGGGAGCTGTTTTTT. Complete variable domain (other parts from reference TRBV7-2 and TRBJ2-2): GAGVSQSPSNKVTEKGKDVELRCDPISGHTALYWYRQSLGQGLEFLIYFQGNSAPDKSGLPSDRFSAERTGGSVSTLTIQRTQQEDSAVYLCASSLGREDGELFFGEGSRLTVL.

This rearrangement joins TRBV28 to TRBJ2-7; possibly TRBD2 for D (5 bases). Germline V CDR1 and CDR2: MDHEN, SYDVKM. The V end was cut by 5 bases, the J end by 1 base, with 12 bases between. The CDR3 has 14 amino acids. CDR3 amino acids: CASSKFGLSYEQYF. Written as DNA, the CDR3 is TGTGCCAGCAGTAAATTCGGACTTTCCTACGAGCAGTACTTC.

The CDR3 region has the DNA TGTGCCATCAGCTCCCAGACTAGCGGGGAGCAGTTCTTC. It encodes CAISSQTSGEQFF. The V and J genes are TRBV10-3 and TRBJ2-1; 10 bases agree with TRBD2. CDR1 and CDR2 (germline): ENHRY, SYGVKD. This CDR3 is built from 13 residues. V shed 6 bases and J 10 bases; nucleotides not matched to a gene: 6.

This chain uses TRBV30 with TRBJ2-7; D is uncertain. The V end was cut by 0 bases, the J end by 2 bases, with 14 bases between. The CDR3 length is 15 residues. Germline V gives CDR1 GTSNPN, CDR2 SVGIG (reference sequence). DNA of the CDR3: TGTGCCTGGAGTGTGGTCGGTCGGTTTCCCTACGAGCAGTACTTC. This gives the protein CAWSVVGRFPYEQYF.

The chain has TRBV27 and TRBJ1-2, with D perhaps TRBD1 (6 bases). V lost 3 bases and J 7 bases, leaving 12 bases between the germline ends. In germline, CDR1 is MNHEY, CDR2 SMNVEV (reference sequence). The CDR3 length is 13 residues. The CDR3 spells CASSLMTGSGYTF. The CDR3 nucleotides read TGTGCCAGCAGTTTGATGACAGGTAGTGGCTACACCTTC.

CDR3 coding DNA: TGTGCCAGTAGTATCCGGACGGGACAGGGGAGAAGCTACGAGCAGTACTTC. Translation gives CASSIRTGQGRSYEQYF. The chain links TRBV19 to TRBJ2-7; 10 bases line up with TRBD1. V was pared by 3 bases and J by 3 bases, with 11 bases of the junction left unmatched. This CDR3 contains 17 residues. Germline V CDR1 and CDR2: LNHDA, SQIVND (reference sequence).